One and the same sample provided the 31 T cell receptor beta chains below, sequenced in a study of shared clonotypes between healthy human individuals. CD45RO-negative cells were positively selected for CCR7, leaving out terminally differentiated effector memory CD45RA+ cells. Only in-frame clones appear in the TCRdb table, and some are missing; sequencing was by immunoSEQ multiplex PCR. This sample has approximately 1.9 million clones; 80% to 95% occur once, and the top ten carry under 2%. The specimen sequenced was naive CD8+ T cells from PBMCs. The receptors originated from a man aged 18-30 years in good health. Some clones in this sample may be carry-over from other donors' samples.

Comments on this clone: A much larger clone lies one base from this, so it may be a read error. The same CDR3 can be traced to other DNA sequences in this sample. This sequence joins TRBV19 and TRBJ1-5, with TRBD1 as a possible D gene (5 bases). V was pared by 3 bases and J by 3 bases, with 9 bases between. The CDR3 extends over 14 amino acids. Germline CDR1 LNHDA, CDR2 SQIVND (reference sequence). Written as DNA, the CDR3 is TGTGCCAGTAGTATCAGGGATAACAATCAGCCCCAGCATTTT. This gives the protein CASSIRDNNQPQHF.

This chain joins TRBV2 and TRBJ1-2, with unresolved D. This CDR3 spans 11 amino acids. The V end lost 6 bases, the J end lost 3 bases, and 5 bases lay between the germline ends. CDR1 is SNHLY and CDR2 is FYNNEI in the germline V gene. The CDR3 region is CASRMDYGYTF. The CDR3 DNA reads TGTGCCAGCAGGATGGACTATGGCTACACCTTC.

This clone was found a few times. This chain links TRBV28 with TRBJ1-1, with no clear D. The V and J ends lost 3 bases and 3 bases respectively, with 8 bases between them. The CDR3 totals 13 residues. In germline, CDR1 is MDHEN, CDR2 SYDVKM. The CDR3 reads CASSFGFDTEAFF. DNA for the CDR3: TGTGCCAGCAGTTTTGGTTTTGACACTGAAGCTTTCTTT.

The chain is built from TRBV29-1 and TRBJ1-1; TRBD1 is a possible D gene (5 bases). Trimming shortened V by 7 bases and J by 3 bases, and 9 bases separated the two germline ends. CDR1 is SQVTM and CDR2 is ANQGSEA in the germline V gene. The CDR3 has 11 residues. Here the CDR3 reads CSADKDTEAFF. CDR3 DNA: TGCAGCGCGGACAAGGACACTGAAGCTTTCTTT.

This clone showed up just a few times. Other DNA sequences of this sample code for an identical CDR3. V is TRBV27 and J is TRBJ2-7; no reliable D call. Between the trimmed V and J ends, which lost 5 bases and 0 bases, there was a span of 5 bases. Germline V gene sequence: CDR1 MNHEY, CDR2 SMNVEV (reference sequence). The CDR3 has 12 amino acids. The CDR3: CASSASSYEQYF. In DNA, the CDR3 is TGTGCCAGCAGTGCCAGCTCCTACGAGCAGTACTTC.

This clone was seen just once. The identical CDR3 is also encoded by other nucleotide sequences in the sample. V and J are TRBV28 and TRBJ2-7, with TRBD2 identical over 8 bases. CDR1 MDHEN and CDR2 SYDVKM come from the germline V gene. Trimming removed 3 bases from V and 0 bases from J; junction bases left unmatched: 1. The CDR3 length is 14 residues. CDR3 sequence (DNA): TGTGCCAGCAGTTTCCGGGGGGGCTCCTACGAGCAGTACTTC. Amino acid sequence: CASSFRGGSYEQYF.

This chain links TRBV27 with TRBJ2-3; the match to TRBD2 covers 7 bases. V gave up 3 bases and J gave up 1 base; unmatched junction bases: 7. CDR1 MNHEY and CDR2 SMNVEV come from the germline V gene (reference sequence). There are 16 residues in the CDR3. CDR3 in DNA: TGTGCCAGCAGTTTCGGCGGGAGTGGCGGCACAGATACGCAGTATTTT. It yields the protein CASSFGGSGGTDTQYF.

The chain joins TRBV5-1 to TRBJ1-3, with D maybe TRBD1 (5 bases). The CDR3 sequence is 17 residues long. V lost 4 bases to trimming and J lost 0 bases, with 17 bases between them. Germline CDR1 reads SGHRS; CDR2 reads YFSETQ. CDR3 region: CASSGYTGANSGNTIYF. For the CDR3, the DNA is TGCGCCAGCAGCGGGTATACAGGTGCCAACTCTGGAAACACCATATATTTT.

V and J are TRBV10-3 and TRBJ2-7; D is ambiguous. The V end was cut by 4 bases, the J end by 7 bases, with 14 bases between. Germline assignment: CDR1 ENHRY and CDR2 SYGVKD. The CDR3 is 13 amino acids. The CDR3: CAISVGQSWEQYF. DNA of the CDR3: TGTGCCATCAGTGTCGGCCAGTCTTGGGAGCAGTACTTC.

V gene TRBV28 combines with J gene TRBJ2-1, with TRBD2 identical over 8 bases. Trimming at V came to 2 bases and at J to 8 bases, leaving 5 bases not matched to a gene. Germline V lookup: CDR1 MDHEN, CDR2 SYDVKM. The CDR3 runs to 14 residues. Written as DNA, the CDR3 is TGTGCCAGCAGTTTAGGCGGACTAGCTGATGAGCAGTTCTTC. Translation: CASSLGGLADEQFF.

V is TRBV7-2 and J is TRBJ2-1; D is uncertain. Germline CDR1 is SGHTA and CDR2 is FQGNSA. The length of the CDR3 is 13 residues. The V and J ends lost 5 bases and 4 bases respectively, with 9 bases between them. CDR3 protein: CASSLSVYNEQFF. In DNA, the CDR3 is TGTGCCAGCAGCCTATCTGTATACAATGAGCAGTTCTTC. Full variable domain (outside the CDR3, taken from reference TRBV7-2 and TRBJ2-1): GAGVSQSPSNKVTEKGKDVELRCDPISGHTALYWYRQSLGQGLEFLIYFQGNSAPDKSGLPSDRFSAERTGGSVSTLTIQRTQQEDSAVYLCASSLSVYNEQFFGPGTRLTVL.

The rearrangement links TRBV27 to TRBJ2-2; D unclear. The germline V gene has CDR1 MNHEY and CDR2 SMNVEV (reference sequence). The length of the CDR3 is 14 residues. The V end was cut by 4 bases, the J end by 6 bases, with 12 bases between. The CDR3 region is CASSSPRSSGELFF. For the CDR3, the DNA is TGTGCCAGCAGTTCCCCCCGGTCTTCCGGGGAGCTGTTTTTT.

This clone was observed once. In DNA form, the CDR3 reads TGTGCCAGCAGGATAGGGTCGAACACTGAAGCTTTCTTT. Translated: CASRIGSNTEAFF. V is TRBV6-5 and J is TRBJ1-1, with D uncertain. The ends were cut back, 6 bases at V and 1 base at J, with 9 bases in the middle. The CDR3 is made up of 13 amino acids. CDR1 is MNHEY and CDR2 is SVGAGI in the germline V gene.

V usage is TRBV14 and J usage is TRBJ1-2; possible D gene TRBD1, 5 bases. The CDR3 runs to 13 residues. V was cut by 5 bases and J by 0 bases, with 7 bases left in between. Per germline, CDR1 SGHDN and CDR2 FVKESK. CDR3 DNA sequence: TGTGCCAGCAGCGAGACAGCTAACTATGGCTACACCTTC. Translating it yields CASSETANYGYTF. Full variable domain (remainder filled in from reference TRBV14 and TRBJ1-2): EAGVTQFPSHSVIEKGQTVTLRCDPISGHDNLYWYRRVMGKEIKFLLHFVKESKQDESGMPNNRFLAERTGGTYSTLKVQPAELEDSGVYFCASSETANYGYTFGSGTRLTVV.

Remarks on this clone: Additional DNA sequences in this sample encode the identical CDR3. The V call is TRBV7-6, the J call TRBJ2-7; weak D call: TRBD1 (6 bases). This CDR3 contains 13 residues. V dropped 4 bases and J dropped 3 bases, with 10 bases sitting between them. Per the germline V gene, CDR1 is SGHVS and CDR2 is FNYEAQ. The CDR3 is CASSSGQIYEQYF. The CDR3 nucleotides read TGTGCCAGCAGCTCTGGACAGATCTACGAGCAGTACTTC.

In the case of this clone: At the DNA level, this CDR3 is encoded by other sequences in the same sample as well. V usage is TRBV2 and J usage is TRBJ1-5, with D possibly TRBD1 on 6 matching bases. This CDR3 comprises 15 residues. CDR1 and CDR2 from the germline V gene are SNHLY and FYNNEI. Deletions cut 3 bases from V and 1 base from J, with 10 bases between. The CDR3 loop reads CASSDRGRSNQPQHF. The CDR3 DNA is TGTGCCAGCAGTGACAGGGGAAGAAGCAATCAGCCCCAGCATTTT.

The V call is TRBV6-6, the J call TRBJ2-3; D unresolved. The CDR3 is 15 residues long. CDR1 and CDR2 (germline): MNHNY, SVGAGI (reference sequence). V gave up 0 bases and J gave up 2 bases, with 9 bases separating them. The CDR3 bases are TGTGCCAGCAGTTACTCGGTGAAGTACACAGATACGCAGTATTTT. Its translation: CASSYSVKYTDTQYF.

The J gene is TRBJ2-7, the V gene TRBV9; D tentatively reads TRBD1 or TRBD2 (6 bases each). There are 14 residues in the CDR3. V was trimmed by 3 bases and J by 4 bases, leaving 14 bases between them. The V gene's germline CDR1 is SGDLS and CDR2 YYNGEE. The CDR3 DNA reads as TGTGCCAGCAGCGGGGGGGCTAGCTCGTACGAGCAGTACTTC. Translation gives CASSGGASSYEQYF.

The gene calls are TRBV4-1 and TRBJ2-1; D is possibly TRBD2 (5 bases). From germline, CDR1 is MGHRA and CDR2 YSYEKL. V was trimmed by 0 bases and J by 0 bases, leaving 12 bases between them. The CDR3 loop spans 17 amino acids. The CDR3 DNA is TGCGCCAGCAGCCAAGATGAACTAGTAAACTCCTACAATGAGCAGTTCTTC. It translates to CASSQDELVNSYNEQFF.

The chain is built from TRBV18 and TRBJ2-1; TRBD2 matches at 7 bases. CDR1 is KGHSH, CDR2 LQKENI, per germline. The CDR3 is 16 amino acids. With V trimmed by 2 bases and J by 6 bases, 10 bases remained unmatched. In DNA, the CDR3 is TGTGCCAGCTCACCATGGGAGCGGGATGAGGGCAATGAGCAGTTCTTC. It yields the protein CASSPWERDEGNEQFF.

The chain couples TRBV9 to TRBJ2-1; a possible D gene is TRBD2 (6 bases). Between the trimmed V and J ends, which lost 0 bases and 5 bases, there was a span of 12 bases. The CDR3 is 15 residues long. In germline, CDR1 is SGDLS, CDR2 YYNGEE. CDR3 nucleotide sequence: TGTGCCAGCAGCGTAGGAGCGGGCCCTAACAATGAGCAGTTCTTC. Translated, it gives CASSVGAGPNNEQFF.

The table lists this clone with a few counts. The rearrangement joins TRBV2 to TRBJ2-7, with D tentatively TRBD1 (6 bases). V was pared by 6 bases and J by 5 bases, with 14 bases between. The V gene's germline CDR1 is SNHLY and CDR2 FYNNEI. This CDR3 is 13 amino acids long. DNA of the CDR3: TGTGCCAGCAGGGACACAGGGTCCCACGAGCAGTACTTC. This gives the protein CASRDTGSHEQYF.

This chain joins TRBV27 and TRBJ2-7, with 12 bases that match TRBD2. Germline loops: CDR1 MNHEY, CDR2 SMNVEV (reference sequence). This CDR3 spans 17 amino acids. V lost 6 bases to trimming and J lost 7 bases; unmatched junction nucleotides: 16. The CDR3 reads CASSPRTSGILMGEQYF. In nucleotides, the CDR3 is TGTGCCAGCAGCCCACGGACTAGCGGGATCCTCATGGGGGAGCAGTACTTC.

The gene calls are TRBV5-1 and TRBJ2-3; no firm D call. Germline values: CDR1 SGHRS, CDR2 YFSETQ. The CDR3 sequence is 13 residues long. Trimming left V 1 base short and J 3 bases short, with 6 bases between. The chain's CDR3 is CASSLMWTDTQYF. For the CDR3, the DNA is TGCGCCAGCAGCTTGATGTGGACAGATACGCAGTATTTT.

The CDR3 DNA is TGCACCAGCAGCCAGCGGGGACAACAAGAGACCCAGTACTTC. Protein: CTSSQRGQQETQYF. This chain uses TRBV1 with TRBJ2-5. TRBV1 constitutes a pseudogene. CDR3 length: 14 amino acids.

Comment on this clone: The junction departs from the called germline gene at one end, perhaps through a read error. CDR3 coding DNA: TGTGCCAGCAGCATAGCGGGGGGGCCCTACGAGCAGTACTTC. Protein: CASSIAGGPYEQYF. V usage is TRBV7-6 and J usage is TRBJ2-7, with 11 bases matching TRBD2. Germline assignment: CDR1 SGHVS and CDR2 FNYEAQ. The CDR3 is 14 amino acids.

The V call is TRBV6-1, the J call TRBJ2-1; 7 nucleotides line up with TRBD2. Germline V gives CDR1 MNHNS, CDR2 SASEGT. V shed 8 bases and J 0 bases; nucleotides not matched to a gene: 7. The CDR3 is 15 amino acids. The CDR3 sequence is CASHHRTSSYNEQFF. The DNA for the CDR3 is TGTGCCAGCCATCATCGGACTAGCTCCTACAATGAGCAGTTCTTC.

The chain's CDR3 is CASSVGSQGNTEAFF. For the CDR3, the DNA is TGTGCCAGCAGCGTAGGTTCACAGGGTAACACTGAAGCTTTCTTT. V gene TRBV9 combines with J gene TRBJ1-1, with D perhaps matching TRBD1 (6 bases). CDR1 and CDR2 from the germline V gene are SGDLS and YYNGEE. The CDR3 covers 15 residues. Trimming removed 0 bases at V and 2 bases at J, with 11 bases between. Full variable domain (missing parts from reference TRBV9 and TRBJ1-1): DSGVTQTPKHLITATGQRVTLRCSPRSGDLSVYWYQQSLDQGLQFLIQYYNGEERAKGNILERFSAQQFPDLHSELNLSSLELGDSALYFCASSVGSQGNTEAFFGQGTRLTVV.

V gene TRBV4-1 combines with J gene TRBJ2-5; 7 bases match TRBD1. Germline CDR1 and CDR2: MGHRA and YSYEKL. Losses at the gene ends were 4 bases for V and 2 bases for J; bases not matched to a gene: 7. The CDR3 has 15 amino acids. The CDR3 DNA follows: TGCGCCAGCAGCCCACTCCGGGACAGTCAAGAGACCCAGTACTTC. Residues: CASSPLRDSQETQYF.

In DNA, the CDR3 is TGCGCCAGCAGCTTTTTTACTGAGACAGGTGTGAAGTCGGGCACCGGGGAGCTGTTTTTT. This gives the protein CASSFFTETGVKSGTGELFF. The chain joins TRBV5-1 to TRBJ2-2, with a possible D match to TRBD1 (6 bases). V lost 2 bases, J lost 4 bases, and 27 bases lay in between. The CDR3 is 20 residues long. Germline V gene data show CDR1 as SGHRS and CDR2 as YFSETQ. The full variable domain, in which reference TRBV5-1 and TRBJ2-2 provide the parts outside the CDR3, is KAGVTQTPRYLIKTRGQQVTLSCSPISGHRSVSWYQQTPGQGLQFLFEYFSETQRNKGNFPGRFSGRQFSNSRSEMNVSTLELGDSALYLCASSFFTETGVKSGTGELFFGEGSRLTVL.

A word on this clone: Other DNA sequences from this sample encode an identical CDR3 as well. The chain employs TRBV6-5 and TRBJ2-1, with D unresolved. V was trimmed by 0 bases and J by 5 bases, leaving 2 bases between them. Germline lookup yields CDR1 MNHEY and CDR2 SVGAGI. CDR3 size: 12 residues. The CDR3 loop reads CASSYSNNEQFF. The CDR3 DNA reads as TGTGCCAGCAGTTACTCGAACAATGAGCAGTTCTTC.